This passage covers 10 T cell receptor beta chains from one sample sequenced in a study of T cell responses to AZD1222 COVID-19 vaccine. Profiled with immunoSEQ multiplex PCR; TCRdb holds only in-frame clones, not every one. The sample has some 200,000 clones, 90% to 95% seen once. The source was peripheral blood, collected 28 days after the second AZD1222 dose. The receptors were sampled from an adult who received the AZD1222 COVID-19 vaccine.

The chain joins TRBV5-1 to TRBJ2-5; D not resolved. The germline gives CDR1 SGHRS, CDR2 YFSETQ. The CDR3 is 14 residues long. Trimming cost V 1 base and J 0 bases, with 7 bases left between them. CDR3: CASSLRRYQETQYF. CDR3 sequence (DNA): TGCGCCAGCAGCTTGCGGCGGTACCAAGAGACCCAGTACTTC.

This chain uses TRBV7-2 with TRBJ2-5; maybe TRBD1 (6 bases). This CDR3 has 15 residues. The V end lost 4 bases, the J end lost 5 bases, and 17 bases lay between the germline ends. Germline V gene data show CDR1 as SGHTA and CDR2 as FQGNSA. Here the CDR3 reads CASSSGTIASETQYF. The CDR3 coding sequence is TGTGCCAGCAGCTCCGGGACAATAGCAAGCGAGACCCAGTACTTC.

The chain couples TRBV6-2 or TRBV6-3 to TRBJ2-7, with a weak D call TRBD2 (5 bases). Germline V gives CDR1 MNHEY, CDR2 SVGEGT. V lost 5 bases, J lost 0 bases, and 8 bases lay in between. The CDR3 consists of 13 residues. The CDR3, as DNA: TGTGCCAGCAGTCAGGACTTCTCCTACGAGCAGTACTTC. Its protein product is CASSQDFSYEQYF.

The rearrangement joins TRBV28 to TRBJ1-2, with D maybe TRBD1 (5 bases). The CDR3 contains 14 residues. Trimming shortened V by 10 bases and J by 5 bases, and 20 bases separated the two germline ends. Germline V CDR1 and CDR2: MDHEN, SYDVKM. CDR3 nucleotides: TGTGCCACTTACCTTAAGGACGAGGGGTATGGCTACACCTTC. This translates into CATYLKDEGYGYTF.

The chain is built from TRBV7-9 and TRBJ1-1, with 7 bases lining up with TRBD1. CDR3 length: 14 residues. CDR1 is SEHNR and CDR2 is FQNEAQ in the germline V gene (reference sequence). V trimming: 2 bases; J trimming: 2 bases; junction bases outside the gene matches: 2. The CDR3 here is CASSLSGGNTEAFF. DNA of the CDR3: TGTGCCAGCAGCTTATCAGGGGGAAACACTGAAGCTTTCTTT. The full variable domain, with the rest looked up from reference TRBV7-9 and TRBJ1-1, is DTGVSQNPRHKITKRGQNVTFRCDPISEHNRLYWYRQTLGQGPEFLTYFQNEAQLEKSRLLSDRFSAERPKGSFSTLEIQRTEQGDSAMYLCASSLSGGNTEAFFGQGTRLTVV.

This clone showed up just once. The chain couples TRBV5-1 to TRBJ1-1; tentative D call: TRBD1 (6 bases). The germline V gene encodes CDR1 SGHRS and CDR2 YFSETQ. There are 14 residues in the CDR3. V shed 2 bases and J shed 0 bases, with 8 bases lying between them. The CDR3 reads CASSFTGLNTEAFF. In DNA form, the CDR3 reads TGCGCCAGCAGCTTTACAGGGTTGAACACTGAAGCTTTCTTT.

The genes are TRBV7-8 and TRBJ2-7; maybe TRBD1 (5 bases). The CDR3 sequence is 12 residues long. The V gene lost 4 bases and the J gene lost 5 bases, with 9 bases spanning the gap. Germline CDR1 and CDR2: SGHVS and FQNEAQ. This chain's CDR3 is CASSSRGHEQYF. The CDR3 DNA sequence: TGTGCCAGCAGCTCTAGGGGCCACGAGCAGTACTTC.

The J gene is TRBJ2-1, the V gene TRBV28; D not certain. The CDR3 consists of 16 residues. The V and J ends lost 2 bases and 4 bases respectively, with 15 bases between them. CDR1 is MDHEN and CDR2 is SYDVKM in the germline V gene. The CDR3 is CASSLRSWAEYNEQFF. Here the CDR3 DNA reads TGTGCCAGCAGTTTACGCTCTTGGGCGGAGTACAATGAGCAGTTCTTC. The variable domain in full, with the rest retrieved from reference TRBV28 and TRBJ2-1, is DVKVTQSSRYLVKRTGEKVFLECVQDMDHENMFWYRQDPGLGLRLIYFSYDVKMKEKGDIPEGYSVSREKKERFSLILESASTNQTSMYLCASSLRSWAEYNEQFFGPGTRLTVL.

The genes are TRBV7-9 and TRBJ1-4; a weak D match, TRBD1 (5 bases). Germline assignment: CDR1 SEHNR and CDR2 FQNEAQ (reference sequence). The germline V and J ends were trimmed by 3 bases and 5 bases, with 13 bases remaining between them. The CDR3 extends over 15 amino acids. CDR3 in amino acids: CASSFPGPTNEKLFF. CDR3 DNA sequence: TGTGCCAGCAGCTTCCCGGGACCGACAAATGAAAAACTGTTTTTT.

V gene TRBV2 combines with J gene TRBJ1-5; a weak D match, TRBD1 (5 bases). V lost 1 base, J lost 7 bases, and 14 bases lay in between. The CDR3 is 15 residues long. The V gene's germline CDR1 is SNHLY and CDR2 FYNNEI. CDR3 sequence: CASSEVGTAHQPQHF. The CDR3 coding sequence is TGTGCCAGCAGTGAAGTCGGGACGGCTCACCAGCCCCAGCATTTT.